This T cell receptor beta chain was captured in a study of shared clonotypes between healthy human individuals. Overall study findings and caveats: Estimated clonotype richness was generally higher in naive than memory subsets.

In the case of this clone: The target antigen is unknown.

Trimming cost V 0 bases and J 0 bases, with 21 bases left between them. This CDR3 has 19 residues. Germline V gene data show CDR1 as SGHNT and CDR2 as YYREEE (reference sequence). Donation came from healthy HIV-negative adults that had no recent acute infections or vaccinations. Libraries were prepared by immunoSEQ multiplex PCR; TCRdb keeps only in-frame clonotypes and omits some of them. The sample lists 2 million to 2.5 million clones, more than 85% occurring once. The chain employs TRBV5-4 and TRBJ1-2; D may be TRBD1 (5 bases). Sequencing input: naive CD4+ T cells from PBMCs. Specified subset: CD45RA+ positively selected. This receptor was identified in a man between 18 and 29 years old in good health. Some clones in this sample may be carry-over from other donors' samples. The CDR3 DNA reads as TGTGCCAGCAGCTTGGGAGGTGGGGCAGGGACCCGCTCTAACTATGGCTACACCTTC. This sequence encodes CASSLGGGAGTRSNYGYTF.